One and the same sample provided the 27 T cell receptor beta chains below, sequenced in a study of blood T cell repertoires in COVID-19. The protocol was immunoSEQ multiplex PCR, while the TCRdb copy is restricted to in-frame clones and leaves out a portion. The top ten hold around 13% of the sample, which has about 200,000 clones, roughly 84% seen once. The sequenced material came from peripheral blood. The receptors come from a human donor in a cohort sampled during active COVID-19.

The V call is TRBV5-8, the J call TRBJ2-5; 10 bases line up with TRBD1. Germline CDR1 SGHTS, CDR2 YDEGEE. V was clipped by 2 bases and J by 5 bases; unmatched bases: 6. This CDR3 contains 15 residues. Here the CDR3 DNA reads TGTGCCAGCAGCTTCGGGACAGGGGAAGGGGAGACCCAGTACTTC. It encodes CASSFGTGEGETQYF.

The V gene is TRBV15, the J gene TRBJ1-4; D gene ambiguous. The V gene lost 0 bases and the J gene lost 7 bases, with 12 bases spanning the gap. CDR3 length: 15 amino acids. CDR1 LNHNV and CDR2 YYDKDF come from the germline V gene (reference sequence). CDR3 amino acids: CATSRDRRGGEKLFF. As DNA, the CDR3 is TGTGCCACCAGCAGAGATCGGAGAGGCGGTGAAAAACTGTTTTTT.

V and J are TRBV10-2 and TRBJ2-1; 9 bases match TRBD2. The CDR3 contains 17 residues. Losses at the gene ends were 7 bases for V and 12 bases for J; bases not matched to a gene: 22. CDR1 and CDR2 (germline): WSHSY, SAAADI. The chain's CDR3 is CASMGQSGLANWDGQFF. CDR3 in DNA: TGCGCCAGCATGGGACAGTCGGGACTAGCAAATTGGGATGGGCAGTTCTTC.

V gene TRBV5-4 combines with J gene TRBJ2-2, with D perhaps TRBD1 (5 bases). The germline V gene has CDR1 SGHNT and CDR2 YYREEE (reference sequence). Trimming took off 0 bases at V and 7 bases at J, with 10 bases between the two ends. This CDR3 contains 14 residues. CDR3 DNA sequence: TGTGCCAGCAGCTTGGCCCCCCAGGGCGGGGAGCTGTTTTTT. Translation gives CASSLAPQGGELFF.

V and J are TRBV18 and TRBJ2-1, with D perhaps TRBD2 (5 bases). Trimming shortened V by 2 bases and J by 0 bases, and 11 bases separated the two germline ends. CDR1 and CDR2 (germline): KGHSH, LQKENI. The CDR3 sequence is 16 residues long. As DNA, the CDR3 is TGTGCCAGCTCACCAACGACGGGGAGCTCCTACAATGAGCAGTTCTTC. It yields the protein CASSPTTGSSYNEQFF.

This clone was seen just once. The chain carries TRBV28 and TRBJ2-3; 8 bases agree with TRBD1. The CDR3 runs 14 residues. Germline V lookup: CDR1 MDHEN, CDR2 SYDVKM. Trimming cost V 6 bases and J 1 base; bases outside gene matches: 3. CDR3 nucleotide sequence: TGTGCCAGCAGACAGGGGGATCGCACAGATACGCAGTATTTT. Amino acid sequence: CASRQGDRTDTQYF.

This chain uses TRBV5-6 with TRBJ2-7; 7 bases are shared with TRBD2. The V and J ends lost 1 base and 0 bases, in that order; junction bases with no gene match: 7. The CDR3 has 16 residues. Germline V gives CDR1 SGHDT, CDR2 YYEEEE. CDR3 coding DNA: TGTGCCAGCAGCTTGCTGCTAGCGGAAAGCTCCTACGAGCAGTACTTC. Its translation: CASSLLLAESSYEQYF.

In this sample, this clone turned up once. The chain joins TRBV5-4 to TRBJ2-1; the D gene is possibly TRBD2 (5 bases). Germline assignment: CDR1 SGHNT and CDR2 YYREEE (reference sequence). V was shortened by 0 bases and J by 7 bases, with 11 bases between the two germline ends. The length of the CDR3 is 14 residues. The CDR3: CASSLDTGLNEQFF. The CDR3 bases are TGTGCCAGCAGCTTGGATACGGGGTTGAATGAGCAGTTCTTC.

The V call is TRBV6-6, the J call TRBJ2-7; a weak D match, TRBD2 (7 bases). V was cut by 7 bases and J by 5 bases, with 21 bases left in between. CDR3 length equals 15 residues. Germline V gene sequence: CDR1 MNHNY, CDR2 SVGAGI (reference sequence). The CDR3 DNA sequence: TGTGCCAGCAACGAGGGGGGTCGCGGGAGTCACGAGCAGTACTTC. Translating gives CASNEGGRGSHEQYF.

This sequence joins TRBV4-2 and TRBJ2-2; 7 positions match TRBD2. After removal of 1 base from V and 7 bases from J, the junction contained 3 bases not matched to a gene. This CDR3 is 14 amino acids long. Germline V gives CDR1 LGHNA, CDR2 YNFKEQ. This CDR3 reads CASSQVAGGGELFF. The DNA of the CDR3 is TGTGCCAGCAGCCAAGTAGCGGGTGGCGGGGAGCTGTTTTTT.

J is TRBJ2-1 and V is TRBV3-1 (or the pseudogene TRBV3-2); maybe TRBD2 (6 bases). CDR1 is LGHDT, CDR2 YNNKEL, per germline (reference sequence). The CDR3 sequence is 15 residues long. V gave up 4 bases and J gave up 7 bases, with 17 bases separating them. DNA for the CDR3: TGTGCCAGCAGCCGCACCGCGGGATCAACAAATGAGCAGTTCTTC. Its protein product is CASSRTAGSTNEQFF.

In its sample, this clone was seen a few times. V gene TRBV30 combines with J gene TRBJ1-6, with D maybe TRBD1 (6 bases). The CDR3 length is 15 residues. Per the germline V gene, CDR1 is GTSNPN and CDR2 is SVGIG (reference sequence). Deletions cut 3 bases from V and 2 bases from J, with 11 bases between. The CDR3 spells CAWRQGSAYNSPLHF. As DNA, the CDR3 is TGTGCCTGGAGACAGGGTAGCGCCTATAATTCACCCCTCCACTTT.

The chain links TRBV4-2 to TRBJ2-7; D possibly corresponds to TRBD1 (6 bases). Trimming took off 4 bases at V and 5 bases at J, with 18 bases between the two ends. Germline V gene sequence: CDR1 LGHNA, CDR2 YNFKEQ. The CDR3 is 15 residues long. CDR3 in DNA: TGTGCCAGCAGCCGACTGCCAGGGGTGGAGGACGAGCAGTACTTC. As protein: CASSRLPGVEDEQYF.

The chain uses TRBV28 and TRBJ2-3; 7 bases align to TRBD2. The germline CDR1 and CDR2 sequences are MDHEN and SYDVKM. With 3 bases clipped from V and 5 bases from J, the junction kept 8 bases outside the gene matches. This CDR3 has 15 amino acids. CDR3 nucleotides: TGTGCCAGCAGTTTTGGCGGGAGTGGGGGAGATACGCAGTATTTT. As protein: CASSFGGSGGDTQYF.

The rearrangement links TRBV24-1 to TRBJ2-7; the match to TRBD1 covers 10 bases. Germline V gene sequence: CDR1 KGHDR, CDR2 SFDVKD. The CDR3 length is 13 residues. V lost 7 bases, J lost 5 bases, and 4 bases stayed unmatched. The CDR3 sequence is CATRRDRGNEQYF. In DNA, the CDR3 is TGTGCCACCAGAAGGGACAGGGGAAACGAGCAGTACTTC.

In this sample, this clone turned up a few times. The chain joins TRBV4-1 to TRBJ1-1, with 8 bases lining up with TRBD1. V shed 4 bases, J shed 6 bases, and the junction held 10 bases outside the gene matches. Germline V gene sequence: CDR1 MGHRA, CDR2 YSYEKL. The CDR3 consists of 15 residues. CDR3 protein: CASSLEPGGPAEAFF. In DNA, the CDR3 is TGCGCCAGCAGCCTAGAGCCAGGGGGCCCAGCTGAAGCTTTCTTT.

The chain carries TRBV18 and TRBJ2-5; 10 bases map to TRBD2. Germline CDR1 reads KGHSH; CDR2 reads LQKENI. Trimming took 0 bases from V and 0 from J; bases not matched to a gene: 10. This CDR3 comprises 19 residues. CDR3 residues: CASSPPVGTSDPYQETQYF. The CDR3 bases are TGTGCCAGCTCACCACCTGTGGGGACTAGCGACCCGTACCAAGAGACCCAGTACTTC.

This chain connects TRBV6-4 to TRBJ1-2; maybe TRBD1 (5 bases). The CDR3 length is 18 residues. Germline-derived CDR1 and CDR2 are MRHNA and SNTAGT. V lost 2 bases and J lost 2, with 21 bases in between. CDR3 nucleotide sequence: TGTGCCAGCAGTGACGGGGCCCATGGCATCCCCCTAAACTATGGCTACACCTTC. Translating gives CASSDGAHGIPLNYGYTF.

This clone was detected a few times. This rearrangement joins TRBV7-8 to TRBJ1-3; D is possibly TRBD1 (5 bases). The CDR3 length is 16 residues. Germline lookup yields CDR1 SGHVS and CDR2 FQNEAQ. Between the trimmed V and J ends, which lost 0 bases and 0 bases, there was a span of 9 bases. CDR3 DNA: TGTGCCAGCAGCTTAGCGACAGTCATCTCTGGAAACACCATATATTTT. It is translated as CASSLATVISGNTIYF.

The rearrangement links TRBV7-2 to TRBJ1-2, with 9 bases lining up with TRBD1. The CDR3 is 14 residues long. The germline gives CDR1 SGHTA, CDR2 FQGNSA. The J segment lost 8 bases and the V segment lost 5 bases, leaving 9 bases of the junction unmatched. CDR3 bases: TGTGCCAGCAGCACCCGGGACAGGGCCACCGGCTACACCTTC. Its protein product is CASSTRDRATGYTF.

The chain carries TRBV7-2 and TRBJ2-1; D is perhaps TRBD1 (5 bases). From germline, CDR1 is SGHTA and CDR2 FQGNSA. Trimming removed 4 bases from V and 9 bases from J, with 16 bases in between. The CDR3 loop spans 14 amino acids. CDR3 DNA sequence: TGTGCCAGCAGCTCGGCCTCTAGGGGTGGTGAGCAGTTCTTC. Translating it yields CASSSASRGGEQFF.

The chain joins TRBV10-1 to TRBJ2-2, with TRBD1 as a possible D gene (6 bases). V lost 3 bases to trimming and J lost 6 bases, with 11 bases between them. From germline, CDR1 is WNHNN and CDR2 SYGVQD (reference sequence). The CDR3 is 14 amino acids. CDR3 in amino acids: CASSDRTGSGELFF. CDR3 DNA: TGCGCCAGCAGTGATAGAACAGGGTCCGGGGAGCTGTTTTTT.

This chain uses TRBV7-8 with TRBJ2-1; 10 bases align to TRBD2. The CDR3 has 21 residues. The J segment lost 0 bases and the V segment lost 6 bases, leaving 20 bases of the junction unmatched. Germline CDR1 SGHVS, CDR2 FQNEAQ. CDR3 residues: CASRQGFVWTSGSYSYNEQFF. The CDR3 bases are TGTGCCAGCAGACAAGGATTCGTTTGGACTAGCGGTAGTTACTCCTACAATGAGCAGTTCTTC.

This clone was found once. The V and J genes are TRBV19 and TRBJ2-3; D is perhaps TRBD2 (5 bases). Between the trimmed V and J ends, which lost 10 bases and 2 bases, there was a span of 16 bases. CDR1 is LNHDA and CDR2 is SQIVND in the germline V gene (reference sequence). The CDR3 consists of 14 residues. The CDR3 bases are TGTGCCACAACCCAAGCGGCTAACACAGATACGCAGTATTTT. Translating it yields CATTQAANTDTQYF.

V usage is TRBV7-2 and J usage is TRBJ2-3, with 8 bases matching TRBD2. There are 16 residues in the CDR3. Losses at the gene ends were 1 base for V and 0 bases for J; bases not matched to a gene: 3. Per the germline V gene, CDR1 is SGHTA and CDR2 is FQGNSA. Here the CDR3 reads CASSLGRGRSTDTQYF. The CDR3 nucleotides read TGTGCCAGCAGCTTAGGGCGCGGGAGGAGCACAGATACGCAGTATTTT.

The rearrangement links TRBV27 to TRBJ1-2; a weak D match, TRBD1 (6 bases). The CDR3 loop spans 13 amino acids. V was cut by 6 bases and J by 4 bases, with 12 bases left in between. Germline V gene data show CDR1 as MNHEY and CDR2 as SMNVEV (reference sequence). CDR3 sequence reads: CASSPDRIYGYTF. Here the CDR3 DNA reads TGTGCCAGCAGCCCAGACAGGATCTATGGCTACACCTTC.

V and J are TRBV5-6 and TRBJ1-1; TRBD1 matches 7 bases. Losses at the gene ends were 3 bases for V and 3 bases for J; bases not matched to a gene: 17. CDR1 is SGHDT and CDR2 is YYEEEE in the germline V gene. CDR3 length: 18 amino acids. CDR3 sequence reads: CASSYYVGGGMRDTEAFF. The CDR3 DNA reads as TGTGCCAGCAGCTACTATGTTGGAGGGGGCATGCGTGACACTGAAGCTTTCTTT.